This T cell receptor beta chain derives from a study of blood T cell repertoires in COVID-19. Looking at the study overall: Samples of COVID-19 (acute and convalescent) were obtained from the United States, Italy and Spain. PBMCs, B-cell-depleted T cells, or T cells provided the cDNA or gDNA that made up the material.

Per the authors' pipeline: Scientists estimated how many nucleated cells there were by amplifying reference gene primers. Sequenced by immunoSEQ multiplex PCR; TCRdb stores in-frame clones only, minus some. That table supplies the V and J calls and clone size; D and trimming were determined from the DNA. This table has roughly 120,000 clones, more than 75% appearing once. The CDR3 is made up of 16 amino acids. Germline CDR1 reads LNHNV; CDR2 reads YYDKDF (reference sequence). The germline V and J ends were trimmed by 0 bases and 0 bases, with 6 bases remaining between them. The clonotype was recovered from a human donor in a cohort sampled during active COVID-19. The sequenced sample consisted of peripheral blood. The chain links TRBV15 to TRBJ2-6; D gene ambiguous. The CDR3 is CATSRDRFSGANVLTF. CDR3 nucleotide sequence: TGTGCCACCAGCAGAGATCGGTTCTCTGGGGCCAACGTCCTGACTTTC.